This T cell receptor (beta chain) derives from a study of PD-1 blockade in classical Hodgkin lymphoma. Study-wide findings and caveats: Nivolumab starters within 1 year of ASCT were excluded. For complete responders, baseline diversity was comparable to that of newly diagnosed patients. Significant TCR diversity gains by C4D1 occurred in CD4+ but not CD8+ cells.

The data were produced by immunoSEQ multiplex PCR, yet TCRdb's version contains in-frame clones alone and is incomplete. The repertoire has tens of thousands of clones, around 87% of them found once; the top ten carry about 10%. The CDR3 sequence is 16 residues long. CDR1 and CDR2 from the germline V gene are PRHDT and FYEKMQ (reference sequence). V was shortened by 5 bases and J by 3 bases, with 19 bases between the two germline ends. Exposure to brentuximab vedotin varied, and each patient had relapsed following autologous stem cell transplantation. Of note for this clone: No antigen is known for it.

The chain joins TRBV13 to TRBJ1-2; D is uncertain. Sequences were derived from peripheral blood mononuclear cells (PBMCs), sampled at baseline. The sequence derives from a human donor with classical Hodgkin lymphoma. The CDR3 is CASSPPGGVTYYGYTF. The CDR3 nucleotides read TGTGCCAGCAGCCCCCCCGGCGGGGTCACTTACTATGGCTACACCTTC.